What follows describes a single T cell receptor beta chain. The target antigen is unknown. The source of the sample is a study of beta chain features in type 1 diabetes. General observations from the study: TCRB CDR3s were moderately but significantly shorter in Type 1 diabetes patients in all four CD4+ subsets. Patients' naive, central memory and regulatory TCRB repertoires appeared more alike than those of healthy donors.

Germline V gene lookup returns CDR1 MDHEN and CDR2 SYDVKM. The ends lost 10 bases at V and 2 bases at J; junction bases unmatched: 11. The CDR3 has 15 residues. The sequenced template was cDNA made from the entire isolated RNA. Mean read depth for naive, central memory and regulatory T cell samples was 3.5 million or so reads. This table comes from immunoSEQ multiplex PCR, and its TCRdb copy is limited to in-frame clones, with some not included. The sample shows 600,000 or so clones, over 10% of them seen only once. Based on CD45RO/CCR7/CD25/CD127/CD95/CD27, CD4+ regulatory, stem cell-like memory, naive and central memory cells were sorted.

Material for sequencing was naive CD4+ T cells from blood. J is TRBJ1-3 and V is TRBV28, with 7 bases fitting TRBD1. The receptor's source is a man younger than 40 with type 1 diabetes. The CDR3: CAITGGQTAGNTIYF. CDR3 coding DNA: TGTGCCATCACCGGGGGACAGACTGCTGGAAACACCATATATTTT. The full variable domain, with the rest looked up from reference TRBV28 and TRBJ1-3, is DVKVTQSSRYLVKRTGEKVFLECVQDMDHENMFWYRQDPGLGLRLIYFSYDVKMKEKGDIPEGYSVSREKKERFSLILESASTNQTSMYLCAITGGQTAGNTIYFGEGSWLTVV.